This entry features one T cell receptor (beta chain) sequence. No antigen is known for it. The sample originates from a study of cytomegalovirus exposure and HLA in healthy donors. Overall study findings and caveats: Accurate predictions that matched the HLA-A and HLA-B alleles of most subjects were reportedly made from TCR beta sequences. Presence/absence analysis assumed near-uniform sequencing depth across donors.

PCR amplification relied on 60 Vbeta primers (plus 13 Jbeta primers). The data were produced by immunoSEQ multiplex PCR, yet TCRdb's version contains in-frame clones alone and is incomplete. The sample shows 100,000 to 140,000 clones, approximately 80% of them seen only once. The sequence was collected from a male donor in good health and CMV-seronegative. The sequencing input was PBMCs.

CDR3 DNA: TGTGCCAGCAGCGTAAACAAGAACACCGGGGAGCTGTTTTTT. Translated, it gives CASSVNKNTGELFF. The chain links TRBV25-1 to TRBJ2-2; D call uncertain. CDR3 length: 14 amino acids. The V end was cut by 6 bases, the J end by 1 base, with 9 bases between. Per the germline V gene, CDR1 is MGHDK and CDR2 is SYGVNS.